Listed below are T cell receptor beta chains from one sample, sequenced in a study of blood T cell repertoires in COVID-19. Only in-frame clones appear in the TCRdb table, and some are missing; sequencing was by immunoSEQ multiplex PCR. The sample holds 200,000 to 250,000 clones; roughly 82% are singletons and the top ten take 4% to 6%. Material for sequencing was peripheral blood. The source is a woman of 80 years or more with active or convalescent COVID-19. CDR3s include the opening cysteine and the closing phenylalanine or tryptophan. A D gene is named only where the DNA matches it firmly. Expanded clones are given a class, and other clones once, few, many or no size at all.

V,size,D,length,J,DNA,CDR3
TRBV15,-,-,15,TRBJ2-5,TGTGCCACCAGCACCGGGAGGACAGTGTACCAGACCCAGTACTTC,CATSTGRTVYQTQYF
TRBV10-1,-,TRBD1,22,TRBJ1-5,TGCGCCAGCAGTGAAGGGGATGACAGGGGGCGCGTCGTATCTCGTAGCAATCAGCCCCAGCATTTT,CASSEGDDRGRVVSRSNQPQHF
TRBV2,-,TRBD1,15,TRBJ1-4,TGTGCCAGCAGTGAAAAAGGACAGGGGAGTGAAAAACTGTTTTTT,CASSEKGQGSEKLFF
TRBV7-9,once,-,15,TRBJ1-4,TGTGCCAGCAGCTTAGGGTCGACAGGTTCTGAAAAACTGTTTTTT,CASSLGSTGSEKLFF
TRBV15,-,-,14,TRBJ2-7,TGTGCCACCAGCAGAGATGGAGGGCCTTACGAGCAGTACTTC,CATSRDGGPYEQYF
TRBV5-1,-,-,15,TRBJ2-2,TGCGCCAGCAGCTTTAACAACGCGAACACCGGGGAGCTGTTTTTT,CASSFNNANTGELFF
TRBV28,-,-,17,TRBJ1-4,TGTGCCAGCAGTTCCCCCTCGCGGACAGTCTTCAATGAAAAACTGTTTTTT,CASSSPSRTVFNEKLFF
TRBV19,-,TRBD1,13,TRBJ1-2,TGTGCCACCCTCGGGGACAGGTTTCGTGGCTACACCTTC,CATLGDRFRGYTF
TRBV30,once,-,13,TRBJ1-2,TGTGCCTGGAGAACCCTCCCGGGGGTCGGCTACACCTTC,CAWRTLPGVGYTF
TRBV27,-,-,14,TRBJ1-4,TGTGCCAGCAGTTTTAGAAGTACTAATGAAAAACTGTTTTTT,CASSFRSTNEKLFF
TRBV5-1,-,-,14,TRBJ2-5,TGCGCCAGCAGCTCCCAGGGGGGCCAAGAGACCCAGTACTTC,CASSSQGGQETQYF
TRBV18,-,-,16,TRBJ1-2,TGTGCCAGCTCACCATCTCAGGGGCCGTCCTACTATGGCTACACCTTC,CASSPSQGPSYYGYTF
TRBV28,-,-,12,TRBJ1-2,TGTGCCAGCAGAAGCTGGTCGGATGGCTACACCTTC,CASRSWSDGYTF
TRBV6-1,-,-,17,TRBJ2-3,TGTGCCAGCAGTGAATTACCCACCGGAGGAAGCACAGATACGCAGTATTTT,CASSELPTGGSTDTQYF
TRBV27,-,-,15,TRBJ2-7,TGTGCCAGCAGTCCGCAAAGACAGGCTAGCTACGAGCAGTACTTC,CASSPQRQASYEQYF
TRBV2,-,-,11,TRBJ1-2,TGTGCCAGCAGTTACTTTTATGGCTACACCTTC,CASSYFYGYTF
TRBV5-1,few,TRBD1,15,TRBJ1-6,TGCGCCAGCAGCCCCGGGACAGGGAGTAATTCACCCCTCCACTTT,CASSPGTGSNSPLHF
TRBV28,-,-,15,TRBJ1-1,TGTGCCAGCAGTTTGAAACGTCAGGGCTATACTGAAGCTTTCTTT,CASSLKRQGYTEAFF
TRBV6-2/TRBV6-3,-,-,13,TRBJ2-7,TGTGCCAGCAGTTGGGACTTCTCCTACGAGCAGTACTTC,CASSWDFSYEQYF
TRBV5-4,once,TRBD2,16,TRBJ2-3,TGTGCCAGCAGCTTTTTCGGGGGGAGGAGGACAGATACGCAGTATTTT,CASSFFGGRRTDTQYF
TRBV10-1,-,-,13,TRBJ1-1,TGCGCCATCCCGGAGGCGAGGAACACTGAAGCTTTCTTT,CAIPEARNTEAFF
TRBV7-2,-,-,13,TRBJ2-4,TGTGCCAGCAGCCTTCTAGCCAAAAACATTCAGTACTTC,CASSLLAKNIQYF
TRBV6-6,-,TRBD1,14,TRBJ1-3,TGTGCCAGCAGTTCAATGACAGGGGGAAACACCATATATTTT,CASSSMTGGNTIYF
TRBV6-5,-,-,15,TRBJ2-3,TGTGCCAGCAGTAAGGACAGCCACGGCACAGATACGCAGTATTTT,CASSKDSHGTDTQYF
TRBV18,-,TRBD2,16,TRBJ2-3,TGTGCCAGCTCACCTAGGTCCCTAGCGGGGACAGATACGCAGTATTTT,CASSPRSLAGTDTQYF